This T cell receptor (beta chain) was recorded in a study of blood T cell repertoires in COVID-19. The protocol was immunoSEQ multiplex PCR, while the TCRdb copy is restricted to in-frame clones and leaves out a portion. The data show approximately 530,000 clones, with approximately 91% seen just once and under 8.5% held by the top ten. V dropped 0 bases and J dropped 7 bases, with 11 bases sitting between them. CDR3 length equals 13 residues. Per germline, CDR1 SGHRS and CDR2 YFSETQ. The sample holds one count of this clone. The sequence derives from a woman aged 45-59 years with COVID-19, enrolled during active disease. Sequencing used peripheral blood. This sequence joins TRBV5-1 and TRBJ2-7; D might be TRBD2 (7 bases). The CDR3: CASSLERGGEQYF. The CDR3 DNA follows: TGCGCCAGCAGCTTGGAAAGGGGGGGAGAGCAGTACTTC.